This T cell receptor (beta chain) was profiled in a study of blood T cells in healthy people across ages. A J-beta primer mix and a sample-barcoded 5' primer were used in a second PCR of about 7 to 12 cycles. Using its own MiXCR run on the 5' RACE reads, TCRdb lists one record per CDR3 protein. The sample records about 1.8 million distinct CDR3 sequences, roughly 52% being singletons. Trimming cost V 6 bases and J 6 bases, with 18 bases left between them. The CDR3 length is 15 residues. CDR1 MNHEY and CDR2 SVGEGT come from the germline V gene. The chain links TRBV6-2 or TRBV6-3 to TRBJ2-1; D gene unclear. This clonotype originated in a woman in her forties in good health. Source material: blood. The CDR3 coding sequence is TGTGCCAGCAGGCGGTCAGGCTTGTCTGCCAATGAGCAGTTCTTC. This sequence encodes CASRRSGLSANEQFF.